The T cell receptor (beta chain) under discussion was sequenced for a study of T-cell reconstitution after alpha-beta-depleted transplantation in children. Whole-study results and caveats: At around two months after transplant, the alpha-beta T cells were reportedly derived from several hundred expanded clones that came from non-depleted graft cells. At one year after transplant, newly produced T cells mostly accounted for T-cell counts and diversity. The origin of high day-60 TCRbeta diversity in some patients lay in surviving recipient T cells and thymic progenitors.

This clonotype was observed a few times. Its antigen is as yet unknown. This CDR3 spans 13 amino acids. With 1 base removed from V and 6 bases from J, the gap between germline ends came to 6 bases. The germline V gene has CDR1 KGHSH and CDR2 LQKENI. The TCRbeta library incorporated unique molecular identifiers. One entry per CDR3 protein results from TCRdb running MiXCR on the PCR reads. This table has about 830,000 distinct CDR3 sequences, approximately 15% appearing once. The TCR was taken from a male patient aged 10-17 years who had a stem cell transplant for acute lymphoblastic leukemia, so the T cells may come from the graft donor. The specimen was PBMCs, mostly from graft donor cells, collected 360 days after TCRalphabeta/CD19-depleted stem cell transplant. The chain uses TRBV18 and TRBJ2-2; D unresolved. The chain's CDR3 is CASSPLKAGELFF. DNA of the CDR3: TGTGCCAGCTCACCACTCAAGGCCGGGGAGCTGTTTTTT.